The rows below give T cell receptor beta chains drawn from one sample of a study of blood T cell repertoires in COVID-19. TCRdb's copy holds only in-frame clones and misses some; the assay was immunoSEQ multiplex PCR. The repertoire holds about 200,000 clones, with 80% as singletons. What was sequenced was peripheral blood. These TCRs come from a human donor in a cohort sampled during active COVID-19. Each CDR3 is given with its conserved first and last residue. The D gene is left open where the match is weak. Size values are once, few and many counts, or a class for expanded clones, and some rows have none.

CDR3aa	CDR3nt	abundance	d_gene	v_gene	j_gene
CASSMNSGGQETQYF	TGTGCCAGTAGTATGAATAGCGGGGGCCAAGAGACCCAGTACTTC	NA	TRBD2	TRBV19	TRBJ2-5
CASTKGTGMGGYTF	TGCGCCAGCACTAAAGGGACAGGGATGGGCGGCTACACCTTC	NA	TRBD1	TRBV5-1	TRBJ1-2
CASRTGLATTDTQYF	TGTGCCAGCAGAACCGGACTAGCGACGACAGATACGCAGTATTTT	NA	TRBD2	TRBV2	TRBJ2-3
CSVGGQSYGYTF	TGCAGCGTAGGGGGACAGTCGTATGGCTACACCTTC	many	TRBD1	TRBV29-1	TRBJ1-2
CASSVDRVSDAFF	TGTGCCAGCAGCGTCGACAGGGTTTCGGATGCGTTCTTC	NA	TRBD1	TRBV7-9	TRBJ2-1
CASSSLAEQFF	TGTGCCAGCAGCTCCCTAGCGGAGCAGTTCTTC	many	NA	TRBV3-1/TRBV3-2	TRBJ2-1
CASSLAPGTSYNEQFF	TGTGCCAGCAGCTTAGCCCCGGGTACCAGCTACAATGAGCAGTTCTTC	NA	NA	TRBV7-2	TRBJ2-1
CASSLLRGEKLFF	TGTGCCAGCAGCTTATTAAGAGGTGAAAAACTGTTTTTT	once	NA	TRBV7-2	TRBJ1-4
CASSRELTSYEQYF	TGTGCCAGCAGCCGGGAGCTCACTTCCTACGAGCAGTACTTC	NA	NA	TRBV14	TRBJ2-7
CASSRSTGRGGYTF	TGTGCCAGCAGTCGTTCGACAGGCCGCGGAGGCTACACCTTC	NA	NA	TRBV28	TRBJ1-2
CASSRGLAGPTDTQYF	TGTGCCAGCTCGCGTGGACTAGCGGGACCCACAGATACGCAGTATTTT	NA	TRBD2	TRBV2	TRBJ2-3
CASSPPGEGTDTQYF	TGTGCCAGCTCACCACCAGGGGAGGGCACAGATACGCAGTATTTT	NA	NA	TRBV18	TRBJ2-3
CASSQDRAGAYNEQFF	TGTGCCAGCAGCCAAGATCGAGCGGGGGCTTACAATGAGCAGTTCTTC	few	TRBD2	TRBV3-1/TRBV3-2	TRBJ2-1
CASSLLGGTGKAYEQYF	TGTGCCAGCAGTTTATTGGGGGGGACAGGGAAAGCCTACGAGCAGTACTTC	NA	TRBD1	TRBV28	TRBJ2-7
CASLHPGGSTDTQYF	TGTGCCAGCCTGCACCCAGGGGGAAGCACAGATACGCAGTATTTT	NA	TRBD1	TRBV19	TRBJ2-3
CASSLGLAGEGRDTQYF	TGTGCCAGCAGCTTAGGACTAGCGGGAGAGGGAAGAGATACGCAGTATTTT	NA	TRBD2	TRBV7-8	TRBJ2-3
CASSEVRGRALTGELFF	TGCGCCAGCAGTGAGGTCCGGGGGAGGGCCCTCACCGGGGAGCTGTTTTTT	NA	TRBD2	TRBV10-1	TRBJ2-2
CASSLVGLAAYNEQFF	TGTGCCAGCAGTTTAGTTGGGCTAGCGGCCTACAATGAGCAGTTCTTC	NA	TRBD2	TRBV27	TRBJ2-1
CASRPAGYEKLFF	TGTGCCAGCAGGCCCGCGGGGTACGAAAAACTGTTTTTT	NA	NA	TRBV11-2	TRBJ1-4
CASSYSPTGSSYEQYF	TGTGCCAGCAGTTACTCACCGACAGGGAGCTCCTACGAGCAGTACTTC	NA	TRBD1	TRBV6-2/TRBV6-3	TRBJ2-7
CASSPRMMDTGELFF	TGTGCCAGCTCACCTAGAATGATGGACACCGGGGAGCTGTTTTTT	NA	NA	TRBV18	TRBJ2-2
CAIRQGANTGELFF	TGTGCCATCAGACAGGGCGCGAACACCGGGGAGCTGTTTTTT	NA	NA	TRBV10-3	TRBJ2-2
CASSEATGRYGPQHF	TGTGCCAGCAGTGAAGCGACGGGGAGATATGGGCCCCAGCATTTT	NA	NA	TRBV2	TRBJ1-5
CASRLRQGVENTEAFF	TGTGCCAGCAGACTTAGACAGGGGGTGGAGAACACTGAAGCTTTCTTT	NA	TRBD1	TRBV3-1/TRBV3-2	TRBJ1-1
CASSPQGTISNQPQHF	TGTGCCAGCAGCCCACAGGGGACCATTAGCAATCAGCCCCAGCATTTT	NA	TRBD1	TRBV7-8	TRBJ1-5
CASSSTRLDLREQYF	TGTGCCAGCAGTTCCACTCGACTAGACCTTAGAGAGCAGTACTTC	NA	NA	TRBV28	TRBJ2-7
CASSFFHTGELFF	TGTGCCAGTAGCTTTTTCCACACCGGGGAGCTGTTTTTT	NA	NA	TRBV19	TRBJ2-2
CASNLGQGNNEQFF	TGCGCCAGCAACTTGGGGCAGGGGAACAATGAGCAGTTCTTC	many	NA	TRBV5-1	TRBJ2-1
CSSGGNTEAFF	TGCAGTTCAGGGGGGAACACTGAAGCTTTCTTT	once	TRBD1	TRBV20-1	TRBJ1-1
CASRGQGWGGELFF	TGTGCCAGCAGGGGACAGGGGTGGGGCGGGGAGCTGTTTTTT	NA	TRBD1	TRBV27	TRBJ2-2
CASSLPGSQPYEQYF	TGTGCCAGCAGCCTACCGGGATCCCAACCCTACGAGCAGTACTTC	NA	NA	TRBV3-1/TRBV3-2	TRBJ2-7
CASSFRTSGGPDNEQFF	TGTGCCAGTAGTTTTAGGACTAGCGGGGGGCCGGACAATGAGCAGTTCTTC	NA	TRBD2	TRBV19	TRBJ2-1
CASSHRTLASSGNTIYF	TGCGCCAGCAGTCACCGAACCCTGGCCAGCTCTGGAAACACCATATATTTT	NA	NA	TRBV23-1	TRBJ1-3
CASSDSAGDNEQFF	TGTGCCAGCAGTGACTCGGCAGGGGACAATGAGCAGTTCTTC	NA	NA	TRBV6-4	TRBJ2-1
CASSLLAGTNTGELFF	TGTGCCAGCAGCTTACTAGCGGGGACGAACACCGGGGAGCTGTTTTTT	NA	TRBD2	TRBV13	TRBJ2-2
CASSLNRITYEQYF	TGTGCCAGCAGTTTAAACAGAATTACCTACGAGCAGTACTTC	NA	NA	TRBV28	TRBJ2-7
CASTPAGQGAPGELFF	TGTGCCAGTACCCCCGCCGGACAGGGGGCTCCCGGGGAGCTGTTTTTT	few	TRBD1	TRBV19	TRBJ2-2
CASSGSQETQYF	TGTGCCAGCTCAGGGTCACAAGAGACCCAGTACTTC	NA	NA	TRBV6-6	TRBJ2-5
CASIHRGPNTEAFF	TGTGCCAGTATCCACAGGGGGCCGAACACTGAAGCTTTCTTT	NA	TRBD1	TRBV19	TRBJ1-1
CASSRTGYEQYF	TGTGCCAGCAGCCGGACAGGCTACGAGCAGTACTTC	few	TRBD1	TRBV6-2/TRBV6-3	TRBJ2-7
CAISTSGGAGEQYF	TGTGCCATCAGTACTAGCGGGGGGGCCGGCGAGCAGTACTTC	NA	TRBD2	TRBV10-3	TRBJ2-7
CASSESALRGRGGASYEQYF	TGCGCCAGCAGTGAGTCGGCCCTTCGCGGGAGGGGGGGGGCATCCTACGAGCAGTACTTC	NA	TRBD2	TRBV10-1	TRBJ2-7
CASTGEGNTIYF	TGTGCCAGCACCGGGGAGGGAAACACCATATATTTT	NA	NA	TRBV9	TRBJ1-3
CASSPPGLAGAGEQYF	TGTGCCAGCAGTCCCCCAGGACTAGCGGGAGCGGGAGAGCAGTACTTC	NA	TRBD2	TRBV28	TRBJ2-7
CASSTRATASGVQYF	TGCGCCAGCAGTACCCGGGCCACAGCCTCGGGGGTTCAGTACTTC	once	NA	TRBV5-1	TRBJ2-4
CASSLAHSRNQPQHF	TGCGCCAGCAGCTTGGCGCACAGCCGCAATCAGCCCCAGCATTTT	few	NA	TRBV5-1	TRBJ1-5
CASSLGAGNTEAFF	TGCGCCAGCAGCTTGGGGGCTGGGAACACTGAAGCTTTCTTT	NA	NA	TRBV5-1	TRBJ1-1
CASSLERVNGYTF	TGTGCCAGCAGTTTAGAGAGGGTTAATGGCTACACCTTC	few	NA	TRBV28	TRBJ1-2
CASSEGYGAGGVF	TGTGCCAGCAGTGAAGGGTACGGAGCGGGGGGCGTATTC	few	TRBD2	TRBV2	TRBJ2-7
CASCDTSAEKLFF	TGTGCCAGCTGCGACACCTCAGCTGAAAAACTGTTTTTT	NA	NA	TRBV5-6	TRBJ1-4
CASSSSTQGYEQFF	TGTGCTAGCAGCTCGAGCACACAGGGGTATGAGCAGTTCTTC	NA	TRBD1	TRBV7-7	TRBJ2-1
CATSDSRRTGYSYEQYF	TGTGCCACCAGTGATTCCCGTAGGACAGGGTACTCCTACGAGCAGTACTTC	NA	TRBD1	TRBV24-1	TRBJ2-7